This T cell receptor (beta chain) was recorded in a study of regulatory T cells in long-lasting Graves disease (dated by TCRdb to the early 2020s). In terms of the full investigation: Persistent Graves' disease was defined as antithyroid drug treatment for over 5 years with persistently positive TSH receptor autoantibodies. Peripheral blood TCR sequencing and RNA sequencing compared persistent Graves' disease patients with newly diagnosed Graves' disease patients. The study was conducted in China and was registered as a clinical trial. A total of about 33 samples underwent TCR sequencing, from roughly 13 patients with persistent Graves' disease and around 20 patients with newly diagnosed Graves' disease. On average, persistent Graves' disease patients in the clinical cohort had been on antithyroid drugs for roughly 11 years.

The method was multiplex PCR. TCRdb names Illumina HiSeq 4000 as the instrument used. CDR3 regions were amplified by Arm-PCR with iRepertoire HTBI primers to construct TCR beta libraries. Before sequencing, the PCR products underwent gel purification. The original methods were these. Gene usage analysis of CDR3 amino acid clonotypes relied on the 60 or so TRBV and 14 TRBJ segments identified across samples. COPE and FqMerger were used to merge filtered high-quality paired reads into contigs. BLAST was used to align contigs to IMGT TRBV, TRBD and TRBJ reference genes, with CDR3 defined following IMGT. Highly expanded clones were defined as clonotypes with a frequency above 0.1%. Shannon entropy was used to measure repertoire diversity, and the Gini coefficient was used to measure V-J evenness. A clonotype found in more than one individual was treated as public. TCRdb reworked the public reads: Q25 trimming with fastp, MiXCR clone assembly, productive beta chains retained. Records with the same CDR3 protein are collapsed into one entry carrying the most frequent genes and DNA. TCRdb, not the authors, supplied the V and J calls. The sample table records about 470,000 distinct CDR3 sequences; about 22% of these occur just once. The ten largest clones represent less than 9% of the sample.

The time point label for this specimen denotes: persistent/refractory GD, antithyroid drugs over 5 years with positive TRAb. RNA was extracted from PBMCs in TRIzol for both TCR sequencing and RNA sequencing. Graves' disease was diagnosed according to American Thyroid Association guidelines. Patients were recruited from an endocrinology department in Xi'an, China. From each patient, around 9.3 milliliters of peripheral blood was collected into an EDTA anticoagulant tube. Ficoll Paque Plus density gradient separation was used to isolate PBMCs, and no further T cell sorting was performed. An Agilent 2100 Bioanalyzer and agarose gel were used to check RNA quality, and a NanoDrop 2000 was used to measure RNA concentration. The CDR3 measures 13 amino acids from cysteine to phenylalanine. Left in the record is the CDR3 DNA by itself, 39 bases read in frame from the first base. CDR1 and CDR2, per the germline V gene, are MGHDK and SYGVNS. V is reduced by 10 bases and J by 8 bases, leaving a spacing of 20 bases between them.

General findings and caveats noted by the study authors: Lower TCR Shannon entropy and fewer highly expanded clones were observed in persistent Graves' disease patients than in newly diagnosed patients, which suggested clonal expansion. The small sample size was acknowledged by the authors as a limitation that may reduce accuracy. More public clonotypes were shared among persistent patients (roughly 2,700) than among newly diagnosed patients (966). Only peripheral blood was studied, because thyroid tissue, the primary lesion, was inaccessible. Sequencing and analysis were restricted to the TCR beta chain. Preferential use of TRBV28, TRBJ1-2 and TRBJ2-5 was observed in persistent disease, whereas TRBV20-1 and TRBJ2-1 were favored in newly diagnosed disease.

Only a few counts were recorded for this clonotype. Its cognate antigen has yet to be identified. No much larger clonotype is one base removed from it; base qualities were not supplied. This TCR came from a female donor with Graves disease. This material consisted of peripheral blood mononuclear cells (PBMCs), taken when the disease was refractory, from a patient treated with antithyroid drugs. The chain couples TRBV25-1 to TRBJ1-2; there is no confident call for the D gene. CDR3 region: CATPTAPPGGYTF. The DNA reads TGTGCCACCCCAACGGCTCCCCCGGGGGGCTACACCTTC.